This TCR beta chain stems from a study of blood T cell repertoires in COVID-19. Measured with immunoSEQ multiplex PCR; TCRdb has only the in-frame clones, and not every one. Altogether roughly 200,000 clones are present, 65% to 90% being singletons, with the ten largest covering more than 1.5%. This CDR3 has 17 residues. Germline CDR1 is MGHRA and CDR2 is YSYEKL. J gave up 4 bases and V 3 bases, and 12 bases lay outside the gene matches. Sequences were obtained from peripheral blood. This TCR was recovered from a human donor in a cohort sampled during active COVID-19. V gene TRBV4-1 combines with J gene TRBJ1-2, with 9 positions matching TRBD1. In nucleotides, the CDR3 is TGCGCCAGCAGCCACATGACAGGGGGTGAATGGACCTATGGCTACACCTTC. It is translated as CASSHMTGGEWTYGYTF.